This T cell receptor beta chain was captured by sequencing in a study of blood T cell repertoires in COVID-19 (dated by TCRdb to 2018 to 2021). As for the study more broadly: Samples covering the acute and convalescent phases of COVID-19 were provided by collaborators in the United States, Italy and Spain. The material from the prospective study consisted of cDNA or gDNA derived from T cells, B-cell-depleted T cells, or PBMCs. Deeply sampled blood TCRbeta repertoires from subjects exposed to, actively infected with, or recovered from COVID-19 were included in the dataset. The repertoires were made available in a free public database intended to serve as a resource for research on the immune response to SARS-CoV-2. The samples were drawn from two sources: the first 160 participants of the ongoing ImmuneRACE study, and over 1,000 subjects contributed by 6 global collaborators. The sample metadata nearly always contained a de-identified subject ID, COVID-19 status, age in years and sex. HLA class I and class II types, where available, came from metadata supplied by the sample provider rather than from assay-based typing. Overall study results and their limits: The amount of clinical and demographic metadata varied by source and participant and was provided uncurated.

One collaborating source in Seattle enrolled patients while the patients were actively infected and followed the patients over time throughout the course of disease. Whole blood was collected in K2EDTA tubes by collaborating institutions according to the institutions' own protocols. For TCRbeta analysis, collaborators shipped samples as frozen whole blood, isolated PBMCs, or DNA extracted from either of those sample types. TCRbeta CDR3 regions were amplified from genomic DNA by means of the immunoSEQ Assay, a bias-controlled multiplex PCR. As for the authors' bioinformatics: The number of nucleated cells in each sample was estimated by amplification of reference gene primers within the assay. Sequence reads were collapsed and filtered to measure the absolute abundance of every unique TCRbeta CDR3 rearrangement. For each sample, productive Simpson clonality was calculated as the square root of Simpson's diversity index across productive rearrangements. TCRdb took over this immuneACCESS table, retaining in-frame rearrangements with V and J assigned. Such tables are incomplete; in checked studies, under half of the missing clones stem from an unresolved V gene, and the remainder is unexplained. Clone size and the V and J calls come from that table; the DNA yielded D and trimming. This sample lists roughly 250,000 clones; around 81% were detected once. Around 14% of the sample is in the top ten clones.

Remarks on this clone: Its antigen is not yet known. The record has no base qualities; no much larger clone is one base away.

The sequence derives from a person aged 65 to 79 with COVID-19, enrolled during active disease. The sequencing input was peripheral blood.

The CDR3 corresponds to CASSQDLSLGTQYF. Here is the DNA: TGCGCCAGCAGCCAAGATCTTAGCCTCGGGACCCAGTACTTC. Recombination linked TRBV4-3 to TRBJ2-5, with the D gene not clear enough to name. Looking up the germline V gene yields CDR1 LGHNA and CDR2 YSLEER. Trimming takes 0 bases from V and 7 bases from J, and the germline ends sit 12 bases apart. The cysteine opens and the phenylalanine closes a CDR3 of 14 amino acids. Of all the DNA, just the CDR3 is kept, 42 bases in frame from base 1.